This paragraph covers one T cell receptor beta chain sequence. Profiled with immunoSEQ multiplex PCR; TCRdb holds only in-frame clones, not every one. The table lists roughly 65,000 clones, 90% to 95% of them singletons. With 6 bases clipped from V and 1 base from J, the junction kept 7 bases outside the gene matches. The CDR3 is 15 residues long. Per germline, CDR1 SGHAT and CDR2 FQNNGV. These data originate in a study of cytomegalovirus exposure and HLA in healthy donors. This receptor was obtained from a man aged 18 to 30 in good health and CMV-seropositive. This chain connects TRBV11-2 to TRBJ2-7, with 9 bases fitting TRBD2. Sequencing used PBMCs. CDR3 sequence: CASSPSGTISYEQYF. CDR3 sequence (DNA): TGTGCCAGCAGTCCTAGCGGGACCATTTCCTACGAGCAGTACTTC.